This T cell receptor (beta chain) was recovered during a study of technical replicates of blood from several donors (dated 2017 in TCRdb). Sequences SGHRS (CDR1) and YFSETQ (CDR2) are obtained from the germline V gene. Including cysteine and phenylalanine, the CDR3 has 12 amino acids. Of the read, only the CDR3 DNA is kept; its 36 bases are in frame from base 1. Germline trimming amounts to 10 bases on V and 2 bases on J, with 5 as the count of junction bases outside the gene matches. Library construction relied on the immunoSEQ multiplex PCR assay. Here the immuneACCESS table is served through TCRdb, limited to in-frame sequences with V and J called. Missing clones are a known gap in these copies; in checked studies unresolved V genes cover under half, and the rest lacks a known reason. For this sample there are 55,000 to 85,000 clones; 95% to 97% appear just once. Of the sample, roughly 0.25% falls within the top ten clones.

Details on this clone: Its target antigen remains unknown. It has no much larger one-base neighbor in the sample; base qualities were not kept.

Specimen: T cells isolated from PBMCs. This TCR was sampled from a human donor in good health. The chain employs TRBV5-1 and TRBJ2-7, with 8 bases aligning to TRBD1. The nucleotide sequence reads TGCGCCGCAGGGGGCCGCCCCTACGAGCAGTACTTC. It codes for CAAGGRPYEQYF.